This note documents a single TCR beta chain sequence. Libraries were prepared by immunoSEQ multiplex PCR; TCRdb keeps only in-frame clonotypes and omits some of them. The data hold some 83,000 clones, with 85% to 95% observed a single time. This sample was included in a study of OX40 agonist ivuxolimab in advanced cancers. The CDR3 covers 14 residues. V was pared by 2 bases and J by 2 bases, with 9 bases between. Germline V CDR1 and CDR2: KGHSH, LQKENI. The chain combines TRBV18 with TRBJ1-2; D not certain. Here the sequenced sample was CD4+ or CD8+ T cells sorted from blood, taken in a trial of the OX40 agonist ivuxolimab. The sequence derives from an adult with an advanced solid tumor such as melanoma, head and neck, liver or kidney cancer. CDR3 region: CASSPAGANYGYTF. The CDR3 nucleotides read TGTGCCAGCTCACCAGCAGGAGCGAACTATGGCTACACCTTC.